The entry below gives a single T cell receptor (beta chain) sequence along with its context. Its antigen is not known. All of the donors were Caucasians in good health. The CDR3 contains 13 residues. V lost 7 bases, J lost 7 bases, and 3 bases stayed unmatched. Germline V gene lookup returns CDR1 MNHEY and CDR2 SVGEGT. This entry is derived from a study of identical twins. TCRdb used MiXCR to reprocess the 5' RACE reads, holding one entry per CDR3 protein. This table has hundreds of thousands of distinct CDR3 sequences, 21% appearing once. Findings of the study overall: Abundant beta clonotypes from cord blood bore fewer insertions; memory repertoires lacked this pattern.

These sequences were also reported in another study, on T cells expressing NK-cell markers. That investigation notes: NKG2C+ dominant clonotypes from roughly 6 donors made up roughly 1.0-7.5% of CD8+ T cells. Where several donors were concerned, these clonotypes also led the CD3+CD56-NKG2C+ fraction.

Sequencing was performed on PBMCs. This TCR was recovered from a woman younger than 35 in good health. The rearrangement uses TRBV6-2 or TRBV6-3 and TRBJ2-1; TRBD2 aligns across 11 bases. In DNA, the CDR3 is TGTGCCAGCAAGGGACTAGCGGTAAATGAGCAGTTCTTC. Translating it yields CASKGLAVNEQFF.